This T cell receptor beta chain was sequenced in a study of CD8 T cells in Susac syndrome. Both CD4+ and CD8+ T cells were negatively isolated, and TEMRA cells underwent FACS enrichment. Germline V gives CDR1 LGHDT, CDR2 YNNKEL (reference sequence). This CDR3 comprises 13 residues. The V end lost 7 bases, the J end lost 8 bases, and 15 bases lay between the germline ends. Random hexamers primed reverse transcription of about 0.45 to 1 ug RNA. TCR beta CDR3 was amplified by immunoSEQ covering 54 Vbeta and 13 Jbeta. TCRdb re-called the immunoSEQ multiplex PCR reads with MiXCR, one entry per CDR3 protein. The data contain about 300,000 distinct CDR3 sequences, under 95% of them singletons.

The chain recombines TRBV3-1 with TRBJ2-1; possibly TRBD2 for D (5 bases). The receptor was isolated from a human donor with multiple sclerosis. Input material: CD4+ T cells from PBMCs. CDR3: CASTQTGSYEQFF. The CDR3 bases are TGTGCCAGCACGCAGACGGGGTCCTATGAGCAGTTCTTC.